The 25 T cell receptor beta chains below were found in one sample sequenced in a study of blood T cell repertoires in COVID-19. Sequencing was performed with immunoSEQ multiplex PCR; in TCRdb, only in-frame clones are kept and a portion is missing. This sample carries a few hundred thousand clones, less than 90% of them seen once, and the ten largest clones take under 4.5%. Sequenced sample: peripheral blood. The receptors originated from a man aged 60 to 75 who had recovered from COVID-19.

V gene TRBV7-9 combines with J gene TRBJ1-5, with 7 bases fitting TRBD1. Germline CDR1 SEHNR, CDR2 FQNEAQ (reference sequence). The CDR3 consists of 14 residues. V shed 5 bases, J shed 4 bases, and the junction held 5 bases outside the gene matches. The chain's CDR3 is CASSPTGKNQPQHF. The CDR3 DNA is TGTGCCAGCAGCCCGACAGGGAAAAATCAGCCCCAGCATTTT.

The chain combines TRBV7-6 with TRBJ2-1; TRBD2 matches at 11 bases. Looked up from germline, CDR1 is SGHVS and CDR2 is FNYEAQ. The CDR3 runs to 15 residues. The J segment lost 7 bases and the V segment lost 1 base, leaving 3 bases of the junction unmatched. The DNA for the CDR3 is TGTGCCAGCAGCTTAGGTCTAGCGGGGGGAAATGAGCAGTTCTTC. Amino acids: CASSLGLAGGNEQFF.

CDR3 loop: CASSSGQRGEETQYF. The CDR3, as DNA: TGTGCCAGTAGTTCCGGGCAGCGGGGGGAAGAGACCCAGTACTTC. This chain links TRBV19 with TRBJ2-5; TRBD2 matches 9 bases. V was clipped by 5 bases and J by 3 bases; unmatched bases: 7. CDR3 size: 15 residues. CDR1 LNHDA and CDR2 SQIVND come from the germline V gene (reference sequence).

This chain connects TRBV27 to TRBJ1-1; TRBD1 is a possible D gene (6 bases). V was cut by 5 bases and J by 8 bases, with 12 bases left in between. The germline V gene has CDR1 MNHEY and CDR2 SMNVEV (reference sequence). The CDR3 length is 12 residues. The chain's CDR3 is CASSEGQNEAFF. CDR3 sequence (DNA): TGTGCCAGCAGTGAAGGACAGAACGAAGCTTTCTTT.

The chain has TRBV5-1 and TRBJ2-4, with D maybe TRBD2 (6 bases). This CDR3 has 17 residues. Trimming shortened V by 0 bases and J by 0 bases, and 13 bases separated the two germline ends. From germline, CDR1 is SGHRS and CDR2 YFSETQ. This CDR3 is CASSLDGLGLAKNIQYF. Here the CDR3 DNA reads TGCGCCAGCAGCTTGGATGGGCTGGGACTAGCCAAAAACATTCAGTACTTC. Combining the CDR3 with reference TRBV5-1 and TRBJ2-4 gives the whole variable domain KAGVTQTPRYLIKTRGQQVTLSCSPISGHRSVSWYQQTPGQGLQFLFEYFSETQRNKGNFPGRFSGRQFSNSRSEMNVSTLELGDSALYLCASSLDGLGLAKNIQYFGAGTRLSVL.

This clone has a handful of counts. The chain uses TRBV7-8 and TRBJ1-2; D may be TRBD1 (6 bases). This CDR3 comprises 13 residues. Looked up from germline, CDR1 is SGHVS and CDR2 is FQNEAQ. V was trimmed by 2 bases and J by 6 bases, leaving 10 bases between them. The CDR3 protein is CASSLNRVDGYTF. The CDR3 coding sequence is TGTGCCAGCAGCTTAAACAGGGTGGATGGCTACACCTTC.

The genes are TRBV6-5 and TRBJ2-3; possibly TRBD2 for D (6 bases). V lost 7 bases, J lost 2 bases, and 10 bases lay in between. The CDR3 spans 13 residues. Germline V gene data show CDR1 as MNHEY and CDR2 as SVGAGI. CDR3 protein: CASIGGFTDTQYF. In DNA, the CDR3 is TGTGCCAGCATTGGGGGGTTCACAGATACGCAGTATTTT.

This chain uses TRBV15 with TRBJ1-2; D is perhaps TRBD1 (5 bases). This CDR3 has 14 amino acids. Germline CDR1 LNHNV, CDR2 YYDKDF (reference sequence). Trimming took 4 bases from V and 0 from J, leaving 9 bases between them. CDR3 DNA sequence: TGTGCCACCAGCAAAGAACAGGCTAACTATGGCTACACCTTC. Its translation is CATSKEQANYGYTF. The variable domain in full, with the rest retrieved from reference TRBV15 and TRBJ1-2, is DAMVIQNPRYQVTQFGKPVTLSCSQTLNHNVMYWYQQKSSQAPKLLFHYYDKDFNNEADTPDNFQSRRPNTSFCFLDIRSPGLGDTAMYLCATSKEQANYGYTFGSGTRLTVV.

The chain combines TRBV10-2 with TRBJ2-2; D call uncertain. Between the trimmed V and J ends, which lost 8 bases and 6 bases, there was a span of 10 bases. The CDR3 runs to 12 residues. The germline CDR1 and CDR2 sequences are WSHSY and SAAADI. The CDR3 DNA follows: TGCGCCAGCCTTAATTATTCCGGGGAGCTGTTTTTT. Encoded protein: CASLNYSGELFF.

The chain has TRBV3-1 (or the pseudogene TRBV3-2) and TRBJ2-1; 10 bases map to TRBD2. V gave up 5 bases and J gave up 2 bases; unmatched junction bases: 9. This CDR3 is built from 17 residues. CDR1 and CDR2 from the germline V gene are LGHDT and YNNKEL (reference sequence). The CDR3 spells CASSFASGGAAYNEQFF. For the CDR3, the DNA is TGTGCCAGCAGCTTCGCTAGCGGGGGTGCTGCCTACAATGAGCAGTTCTTC.

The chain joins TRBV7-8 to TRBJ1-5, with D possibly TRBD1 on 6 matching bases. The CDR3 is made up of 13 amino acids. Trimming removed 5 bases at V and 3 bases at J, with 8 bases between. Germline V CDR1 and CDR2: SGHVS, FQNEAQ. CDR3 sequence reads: CASSRTDNQPQHF. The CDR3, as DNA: TGTGCCAGCAGCCGGACAGACAATCAGCCCCAGCATTTT.

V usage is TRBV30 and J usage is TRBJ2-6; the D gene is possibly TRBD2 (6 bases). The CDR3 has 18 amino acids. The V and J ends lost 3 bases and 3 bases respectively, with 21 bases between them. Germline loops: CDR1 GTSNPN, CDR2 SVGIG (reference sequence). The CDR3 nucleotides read TGTGCCTGGAGCGATCAGTGGGACTCCTATTATGGGGCCAACGTCCTGACTTTC. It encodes CAWSDQWDSYYGANVLTF. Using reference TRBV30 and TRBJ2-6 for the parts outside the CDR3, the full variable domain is SQTIHQWPATLVQPVGSPLSLECTVEGTSNPNLYWYRQAAGRGLQLLFYSVGIGQISSEVPQNLSASRPQDRQFILSSKKLLLSDSGFYLCAWSDQWDSYYGANVLTFGAGSRLTVL.

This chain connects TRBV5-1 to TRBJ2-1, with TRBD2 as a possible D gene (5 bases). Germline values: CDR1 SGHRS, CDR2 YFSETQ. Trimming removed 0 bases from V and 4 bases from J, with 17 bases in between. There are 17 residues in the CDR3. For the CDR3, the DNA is TGCGCCAGCAGCTTGGAGCGGAGTCTAGCTGGTTACAATGAGCAGTTCTTC. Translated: CASSLERSLAGYNEQFF. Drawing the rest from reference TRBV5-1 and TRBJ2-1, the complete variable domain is KAGVTQTPRYLIKTRGQQVTLSCSPISGHRSVSWYQQTPGQGLQFLFEYFSETQRNKGNFPGRFSGRQFSNSRSEMNVSTLELGDSALYLCASSLERSLAGYNEQFFGPGTRLTVL.

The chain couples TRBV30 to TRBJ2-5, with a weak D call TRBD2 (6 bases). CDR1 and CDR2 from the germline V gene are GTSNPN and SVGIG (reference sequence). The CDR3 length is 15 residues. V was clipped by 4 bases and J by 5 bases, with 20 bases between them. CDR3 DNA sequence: TGTGCCTGGACACCTGTCAGCGGGCGCGGGGAGACCCAGTACTTC. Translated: CAWTPVSGRGETQYF.

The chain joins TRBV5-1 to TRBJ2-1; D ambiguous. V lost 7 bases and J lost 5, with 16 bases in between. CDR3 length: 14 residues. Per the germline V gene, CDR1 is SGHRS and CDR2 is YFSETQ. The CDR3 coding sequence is TGCGCCAGCCGGTACAGCCTACCCGACAATGAGCAGTTCTTC. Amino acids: CASRYSLPDNEQFF.

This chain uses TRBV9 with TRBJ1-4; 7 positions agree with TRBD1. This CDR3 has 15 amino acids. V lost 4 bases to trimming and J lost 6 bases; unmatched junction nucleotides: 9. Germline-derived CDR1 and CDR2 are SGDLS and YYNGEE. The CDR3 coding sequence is TGTGCCAGCAGCTCCCTGGACAGGCTGCATGAAAAACTGTTTTTT. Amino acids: CASSSLDRLHEKLFF.

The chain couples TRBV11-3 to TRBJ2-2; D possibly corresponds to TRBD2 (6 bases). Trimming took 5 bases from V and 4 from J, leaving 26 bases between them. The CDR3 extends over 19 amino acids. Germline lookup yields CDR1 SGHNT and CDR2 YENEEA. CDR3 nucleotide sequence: TGTGCCAGCAGCCTAAACTCTCCGACTCGTAGCGGAGGCACCGGGGAGCTGTTTTTT. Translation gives CASSLNSPTRSGGTGELFF.

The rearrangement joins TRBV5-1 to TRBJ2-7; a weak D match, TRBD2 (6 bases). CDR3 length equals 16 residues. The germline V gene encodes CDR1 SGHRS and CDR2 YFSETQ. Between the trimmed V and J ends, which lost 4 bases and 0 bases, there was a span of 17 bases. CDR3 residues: CASSTWTRESSYEQYF. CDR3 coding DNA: TGCGCCAGCAGCACATGGACCCGGGAGAGCTCCTACGAGCAGTACTTC.

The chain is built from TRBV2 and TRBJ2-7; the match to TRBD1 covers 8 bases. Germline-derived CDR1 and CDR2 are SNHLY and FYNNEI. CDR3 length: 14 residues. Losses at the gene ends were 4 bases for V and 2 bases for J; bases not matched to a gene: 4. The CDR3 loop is CASSGQGRAYEQYF. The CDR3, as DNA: TGTGCCAGCAGTGGACAGGGGCGAGCCTACGAGCAGTACTTC.

CDR3 in amino acids: CASSVIVNQPQHF. The CDR3, as DNA: TGTGCCAGCAGCGTGATAGTCAATCAGCCCCAGCATTTT. V usage is TRBV6-5 and J usage is TRBJ1-5; no reliable D call. Germline V gene sequence: CDR1 MNHEY, CDR2 SVGAGI. This CDR3 has 13 amino acids. V was clipped by 6 bases and J by 3 bases, with 9 bases between them.

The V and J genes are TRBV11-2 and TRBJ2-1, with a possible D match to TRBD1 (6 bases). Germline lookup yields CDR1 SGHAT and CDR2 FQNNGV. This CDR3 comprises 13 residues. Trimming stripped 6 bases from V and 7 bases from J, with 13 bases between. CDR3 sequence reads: CASSPVTGNEQFF. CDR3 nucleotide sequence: TGTGCCAGCAGTCCAGTAACAGGGAATGAGCAGTTCTTC.

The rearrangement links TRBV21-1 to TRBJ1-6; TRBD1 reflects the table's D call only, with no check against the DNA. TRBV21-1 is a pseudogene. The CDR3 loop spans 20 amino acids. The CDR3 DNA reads TGTGCCAGCAGCAAAGGGGCGTATCCCGACAGGAGCTCCTATAATTCACCCCTCCACTTT. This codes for CASSKGAYPDRSSYNSPLHF.

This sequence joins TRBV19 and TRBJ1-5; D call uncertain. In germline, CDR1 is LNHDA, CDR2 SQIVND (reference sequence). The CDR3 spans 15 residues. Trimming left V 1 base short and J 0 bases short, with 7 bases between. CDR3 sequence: CASSIGPGSNQPQHF. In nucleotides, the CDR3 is TGTGCCAGTAGTATAGGTCCGGGTAGCAATCAGCCCCAGCATTTT.

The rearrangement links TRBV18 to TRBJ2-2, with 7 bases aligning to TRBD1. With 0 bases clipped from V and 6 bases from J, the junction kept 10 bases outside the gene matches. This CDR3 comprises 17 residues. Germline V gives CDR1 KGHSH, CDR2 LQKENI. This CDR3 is CASSPPLGTGDSGELFF. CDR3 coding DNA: TGTGCCAGCTCACCACCGTTGGGAACAGGGGATTCCGGGGAGCTGTTTTTT.

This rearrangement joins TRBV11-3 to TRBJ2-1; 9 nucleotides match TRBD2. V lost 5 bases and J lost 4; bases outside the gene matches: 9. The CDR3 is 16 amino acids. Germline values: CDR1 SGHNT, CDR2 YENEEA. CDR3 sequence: CASSPTAGGVYNEQFF. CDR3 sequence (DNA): TGTGCCAGCAGCCCTACCGCGGGGGGGGTATACAATGAGCAGTTCTTC.